One and the same sample provided the 8 T cell receptor beta chains below, sequenced in a study of control samples from healthy donors and cancer patients. Sequenced by immunoSEQ multiplex PCR; TCRdb stores in-frame clones only, minus some. The data contain about 96,000 clones, more than 85% of them singletons. The specimen was blood. These receptors were taken from a man between 18 and 35 years old in good health.

The gene calls are TRBV27 and TRBJ1-5; D is undetermined. Trimming left V 7 bases short and J 2 bases short, with 15 bases between. CDR3 size: 15 residues. CDR1 is MNHEY and CDR2 is SMNVEV in the germline V gene (reference sequence). As DNA, the CDR3 is TGTGCCAGCACTCCCGATCCCCTAGGCAATCAGCCCCAGCATTTT. Protein sequence: CASTPDPLGNQPQHF.

This clone has only one observation. The rearrangement uses TRBV27 and TRBJ1-2; 7 bases map to TRBD1. Germline V gene sequence: CDR1 MNHEY, CDR2 SMNVEV (reference sequence). Unmatched junction bases numbered 10, after V lost 0 bases and J lost 6 bases. There are 16 residues in the CDR3. The CDR3: CASSLSEDRVSNGYTF. In DNA form, the CDR3 reads TGTGCCAGCAGTTTATCGGAAGACAGGGTATCTAATGGCTACACCTTC.

The rearrangement joins TRBV2 to TRBJ1-5, with D unresolved. The length of the CDR3 is 13 residues. From germline, CDR1 is SNHLY and CDR2 FYNNEI. The V end lost 7 bases, the J end lost 0 bases, and 7 bases lay between the germline ends. The CDR3 bases are TGTGCCAGCATGGTGGATAGCAATCAGCCCCAGCATTTT. Translated, it gives CASMVDSNQPQHF.

This chain connects TRBV18 to TRBJ1-2; no clear D gene. V was trimmed by 1 base and J by 2 bases, leaving 11 bases between them. The CDR3 runs to 15 residues. Looked up from germline, CDR1 is KGHSH and CDR2 is LQKENI. The CDR3 is CASSPLTDKNYGYTF. The CDR3 bases are TGTGCCAGCTCACCACTCACCGATAAGAACTATGGCTACACCTTC.

The genes are TRBV18 and TRBJ1-2; perhaps TRBD1 as D (5 bases). Trimming took 0 bases from V and 8 from J, leaving 16 bases between them. The CDR3 is 15 residues long. Germline CDR1 is KGHSH and CDR2 is LQKENI. The CDR3 protein is CASSPPGAPTGGYTF. For the CDR3, the DNA is TGTGCCAGCTCACCACCCGGGGCCCCCACCGGGGGCTACACCTTC.

The chain uses TRBV13 and TRBJ2-1; perhaps TRBD2 as D (6 bases). The V end was cut by 7 bases, the J end by 0 bases, with 13 bases between. Germline CDR1 reads PRHDT; CDR2 reads FYEKMQ (reference sequence). The CDR3 contains 15 residues. CDR3 in DNA: TGTGCCAGCACCAGACCCGGGGGCTCCTACAATGAGCAGTTCTTC. This codes for CASTRPGGSYNEQFF.

The chain couples TRBV2 to TRBJ2-7; 12 nucleotides agree with TRBD2. The CDR3 is made up of 15 amino acids. After removal of 6 bases from V and 3 bases from J, the junction contained 6 bases not matched to a gene. Germline lookup yields CDR1 SNHLY and CDR2 FYNNEI. The CDR3 DNA reads TGTGCCAGCAGAGCGACTAGCGGGGGACTCTACGAGCAGTACTTC. It yields the protein CASRATSGGLYEQYF. The full variable domain, with the rest looked up from reference TRBV2 and TRBJ2-7, is EPEVTQTPSHQVTQMGQEVILRCVPISNHLYFYWYRQILGQKVEFLVSFYNNEISEKSEIFDDQFSVERPDGSNFTLKIRSTKLEDSAMYFCASRATSGGLYEQYFGPGTRLTVT.

The CDR3 sequence is CAISESGDGEGLNTEAFF. For the CDR3, the DNA is TGTGCCATCAGTGAGTCCGGCGATGGCGAGGGCCTGAACACTGAAGCTTTCTTT. The chain combines TRBV10-3 with TRBJ1-1, with D hard to call. CDR1 and CDR2 from the germline V gene are ENHRY and SYGVKD. The V gene lost 0 bases and the J gene lost 0 bases, with 17 bases spanning the gap. The CDR3 totals 18 residues.